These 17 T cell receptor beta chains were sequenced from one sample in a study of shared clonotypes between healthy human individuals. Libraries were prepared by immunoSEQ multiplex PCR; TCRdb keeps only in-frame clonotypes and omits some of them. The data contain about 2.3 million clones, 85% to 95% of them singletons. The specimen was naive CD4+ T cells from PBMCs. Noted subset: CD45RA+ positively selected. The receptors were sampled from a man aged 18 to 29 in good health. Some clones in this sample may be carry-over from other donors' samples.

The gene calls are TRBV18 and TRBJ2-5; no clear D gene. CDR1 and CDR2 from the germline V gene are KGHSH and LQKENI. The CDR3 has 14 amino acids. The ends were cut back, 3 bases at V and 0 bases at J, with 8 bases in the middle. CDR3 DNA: TGTGCCAGCTCACCTACGGTGTACCAAGAGACCCAGTACTTC. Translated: CASSPTVYQETQYF.

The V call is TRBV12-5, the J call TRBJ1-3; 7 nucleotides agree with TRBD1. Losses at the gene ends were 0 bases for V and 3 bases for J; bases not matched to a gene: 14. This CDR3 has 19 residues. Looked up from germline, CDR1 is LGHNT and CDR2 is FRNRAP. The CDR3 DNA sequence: TGTGCTAGTGGTTTGGTACCCGTCACGGGACAGCAAGTTGGAAACACCATATATTTT. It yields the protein CASGLVPVTGQQVGNTIYF.

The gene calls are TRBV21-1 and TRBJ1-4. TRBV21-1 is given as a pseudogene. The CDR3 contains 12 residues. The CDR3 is CATVLESGKLFF. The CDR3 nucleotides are TGTGCCACCGTCCTTGAGAGTGGAAAACTGTTTTTT.

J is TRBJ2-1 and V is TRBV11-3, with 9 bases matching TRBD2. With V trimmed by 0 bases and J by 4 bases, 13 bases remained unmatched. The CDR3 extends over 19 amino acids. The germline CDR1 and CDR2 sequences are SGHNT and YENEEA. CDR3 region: CASSLDRGSTSGPYNEQFF. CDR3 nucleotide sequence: TGTGCCAGCAGCTTAGATCGCGGATCGACTAGCGGACCTTACAATGAGCAGTTCTTC. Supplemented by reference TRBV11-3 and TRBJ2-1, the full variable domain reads EAGVVQSPRYKIIEKKQPVAFWCNPISGHNTLYWYLQNLGQGPELLIRYENEEAVDDSQLPKDRFSAERLKGVDSTLKIQPAELGDSAVYLCASSLDRGSTSGPYNEQFFGPGTRLTVL.

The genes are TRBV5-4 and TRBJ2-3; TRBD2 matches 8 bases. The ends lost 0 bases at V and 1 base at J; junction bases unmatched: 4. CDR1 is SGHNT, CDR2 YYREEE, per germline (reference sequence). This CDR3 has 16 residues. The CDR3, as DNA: TGTGCCAGCAGCTTGGGGCCAGCGGGAGGCACAGATACGCAGTATTTT. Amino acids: CASSLGPAGGTDTQYF.

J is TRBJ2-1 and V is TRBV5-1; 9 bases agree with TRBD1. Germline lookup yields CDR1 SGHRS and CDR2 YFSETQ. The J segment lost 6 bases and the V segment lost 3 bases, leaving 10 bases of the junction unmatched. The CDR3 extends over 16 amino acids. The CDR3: CASSWTNVGQGNEQFF. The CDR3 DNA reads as TGCGCCAGCAGCTGGACCAACGTGGGACAGGGCAATGAGCAGTTCTTC.

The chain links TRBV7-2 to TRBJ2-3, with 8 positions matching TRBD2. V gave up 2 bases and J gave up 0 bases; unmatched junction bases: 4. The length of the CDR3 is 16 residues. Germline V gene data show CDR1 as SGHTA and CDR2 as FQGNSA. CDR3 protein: CASSLLAGTSTDTQYF. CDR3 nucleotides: TGTGCCAGCAGCTTATTAGCGGGAACTAGCACAGATACGCAGTATTTT. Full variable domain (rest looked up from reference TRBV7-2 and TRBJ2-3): GAGVSQSPSNKVTEKGKDVELRCDPISGHTALYWYRQSLGQGLEFLIYFQGNSAPDKSGLPSDRFSAERTGGSVSTLTIQRTQQEDSAVYLCASSLLAGTSTDTQYFGPGTRLTVL.

CDR3 protein: CASSNTGDRHMNTEAFF. Written as DNA, the CDR3 is TGCGCCAGCAGCAATACGGGGGATCGGCACATGAACACTGAAGCTTTCTTT. This chain links TRBV5-1 with TRBJ1-1, with a weak D call TRBD1 (5 bases). The germline V gene encodes CDR1 SGHRS and CDR2 YFSETQ. Trimming removed 4 bases at V and 0 bases at J, with 19 bases between. This CDR3 region has 17 residues.

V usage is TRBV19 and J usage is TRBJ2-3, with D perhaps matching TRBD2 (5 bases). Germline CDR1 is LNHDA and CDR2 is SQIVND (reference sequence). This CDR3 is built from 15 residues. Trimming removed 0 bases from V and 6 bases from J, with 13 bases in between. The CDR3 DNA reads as TGTGCCAGTAGTATAGAAGGTTTAGGCGGGGATACGCAGTATTTT. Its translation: CASSIEGLGGDTQYF.

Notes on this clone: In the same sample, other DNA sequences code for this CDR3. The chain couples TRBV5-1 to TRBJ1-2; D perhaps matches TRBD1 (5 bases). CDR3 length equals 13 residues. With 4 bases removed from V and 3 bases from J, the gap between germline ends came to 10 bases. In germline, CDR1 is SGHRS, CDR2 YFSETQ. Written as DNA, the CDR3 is TGCGCCAGCAGCCTCGGGGCCGACTATGGCTACACCTTC. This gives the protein CASSLGADYGYTF.

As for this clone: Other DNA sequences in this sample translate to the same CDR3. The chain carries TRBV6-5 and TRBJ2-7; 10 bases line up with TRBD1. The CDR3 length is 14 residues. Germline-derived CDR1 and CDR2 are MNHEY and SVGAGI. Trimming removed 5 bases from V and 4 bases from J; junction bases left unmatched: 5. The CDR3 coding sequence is TGTGCCAGCAGTCGGACAGGGGGTACGTACGAGCAGTACTTC. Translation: CASSRTGGTYEQYF.

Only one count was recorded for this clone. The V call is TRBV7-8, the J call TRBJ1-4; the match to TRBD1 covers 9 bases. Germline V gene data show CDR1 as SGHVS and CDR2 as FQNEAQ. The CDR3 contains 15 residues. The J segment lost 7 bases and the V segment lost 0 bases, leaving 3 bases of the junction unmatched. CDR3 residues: CASSLAQGASEKLFF. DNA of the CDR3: TGTGCCAGCAGCTTAGCACAGGGGGCGAGTGAAAAACTGTTTTTT.

This CDR3 is CASSSTDEQFF. The CDR3 bases are TGTGCCTCATCTAGCACCGATGAGCAGTTCTTC. The chain has TRBV30 and TRBJ2-1; weak D call: TRBD2 (5 bases). The CDR3 extends over 11 amino acids. The germline V and J ends were trimmed by 7 bases and 8 bases, with 12 bases remaining between them. Germline V CDR1 and CDR2: GTSNPN, SVGIG (reference sequence).

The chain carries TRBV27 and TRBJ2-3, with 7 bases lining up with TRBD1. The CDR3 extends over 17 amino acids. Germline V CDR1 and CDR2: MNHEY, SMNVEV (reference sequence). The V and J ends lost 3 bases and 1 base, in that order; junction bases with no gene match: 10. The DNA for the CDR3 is TGTGCCAGCAGTTTCAGAAACAGGGGCAGGGGCACAGATACGCAGTATTTT. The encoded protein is CASSFRNRGRGTDTQYF.

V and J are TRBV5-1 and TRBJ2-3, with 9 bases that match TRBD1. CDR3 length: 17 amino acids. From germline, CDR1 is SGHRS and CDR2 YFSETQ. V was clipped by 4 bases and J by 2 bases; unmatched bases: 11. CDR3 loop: CASSREPGQGHTDTQYF. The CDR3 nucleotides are TGCGCCAGCAGCCGCGAACCGGGACAGGGTCACACAGATACGCAGTATTTT.

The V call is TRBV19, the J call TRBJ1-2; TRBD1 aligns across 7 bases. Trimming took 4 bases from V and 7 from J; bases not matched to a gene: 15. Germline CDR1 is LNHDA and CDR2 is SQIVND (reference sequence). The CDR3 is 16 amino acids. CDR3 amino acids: CASSTQTGRLGGGYTF. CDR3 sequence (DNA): TGTGCCAGTAGTACGCAGACAGGGCGATTGGGCGGTGGCTACACCTTC.

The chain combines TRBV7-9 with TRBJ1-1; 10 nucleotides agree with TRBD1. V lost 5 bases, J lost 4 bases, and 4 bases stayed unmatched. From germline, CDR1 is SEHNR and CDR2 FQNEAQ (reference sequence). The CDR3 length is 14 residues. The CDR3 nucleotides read TGTGCCAGCAGCGTTCGGACAGGGGGCACTGAAGCTTTCTTT. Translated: CASSVRTGGTEAFF.